The table lists the clone carrying this T cell receptor beta chain with a few counts. This sample stems from a study of blood T cells in healthy people across ages. Germline CDR1 and CDR2: MNHEY and SVGEGT. The ends were cut back, 10 bases at V and 3 bases at J, with 13 bases in the middle. The CDR3 sequence is 13 residues long. The use of a sample-barcoded 5' primer and a J-beta primer mix characterized a second PCR of roughly 7 to 11 cycles. MiXCR, applied by TCRdb to the 5' RACE reads, yields one record per CDR3 protein. This repertoire shows 800,000 or so distinct CDR3 sequences, 20% to 25% found once; its top ten account for 3% to 4%. These records were also assigned to another study, of T cells of mothers and their children. This second study notes: Samples were obtained from a few healthy Caucasian mothers and their six children. For cDNA synthesis, the complete extracted RNA was used (around 1.5 ug per 15 ul). Overlap measured in related mother-child pairs was slightly, non-significantly higher than in unrelated pairs.

This rearrangement joins TRBV6-2 or TRBV6-3 to TRBJ2-1; D is perhaps TRBD1 (6 bases). This TCR derives from a boy aged 5 to 17 in good health. The sample taken for sequencing was blood. CDR3 in DNA: TGTGCCACGGTCCGGGACAACTACAATGAGCAGTTCTTC. This sequence encodes CATVRDNYNEQFF.